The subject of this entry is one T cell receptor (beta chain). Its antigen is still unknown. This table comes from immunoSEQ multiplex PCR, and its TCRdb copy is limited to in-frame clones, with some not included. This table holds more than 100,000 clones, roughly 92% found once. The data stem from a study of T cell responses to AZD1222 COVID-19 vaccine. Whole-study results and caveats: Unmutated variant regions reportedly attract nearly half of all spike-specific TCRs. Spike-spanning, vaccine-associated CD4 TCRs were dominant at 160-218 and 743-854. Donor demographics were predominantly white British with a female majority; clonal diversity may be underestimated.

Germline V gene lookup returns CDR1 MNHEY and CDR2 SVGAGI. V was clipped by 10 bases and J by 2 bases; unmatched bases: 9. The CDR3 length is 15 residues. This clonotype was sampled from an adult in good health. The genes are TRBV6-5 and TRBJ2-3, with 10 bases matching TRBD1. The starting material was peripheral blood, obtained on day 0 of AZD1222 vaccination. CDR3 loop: CATRGQGHYTDTQYF. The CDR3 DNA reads TGTGCCACTCGGGGACAGGGGCACTACACAGATACGCAGTATTTT.